This T cell receptor (beta chain) was observed in a study of prognosis after radiotherapy for stage I lung cancer. As for the study in general: Deemed medically inoperable were all patients with non-small cell lung cancer. Squamous cell carcinoma was diagnosed in more than five patients and adenocarcinoma in about 11. Findings and caveats of the study: Usage of the TRBV and TRBJ genes (in patients with versus without metastases) was reportedly different.

Multiplex PCR in two rounds served to amplify TCR beta CDR3 from genomic DNA. Primers specific to each TRBV and TRBJ gene drove first-round PCR. In the second PCR round, amplification relied on universal primers. One entry per CDR3 protein, called by TCRdb with MiXCR from the multiplex PCR reads. The profile shows about 16,000 distinct CDR3 sequences, roughly 45% of them singletons. This clonotype was found many times. What it recognizes is unknown. The CDR3 is made up of 16 amino acids. Trimming left V 3 bases short and J 4 bases short, with 13 bases between. Germline CDR1 SGHAT, CDR2 FQNNGV. Material: PBMCs, obtained before or after stereotactic body radiation therapy (not recorded which). The gene calls are TRBV11-2 and TRBJ1-6; tentative D call: TRBD1 (5 bases). This TCR was sampled from a donor aged 50 or older with non-small cell lung cancer. CDR3 coding DNA: TGTGCCAGCAGCTTGACAGTTAAGGGGTATAATTCACCCCTCCACTTT. Its translation is CASSLTVKGYNSPLHF.